The 9 T cell receptor beta chains listed next were all sequenced from one sample in a study of vaccination effects on CD4 cells after COVID-19. Profiled with immunoSEQ multiplex PCR; TCRdb holds only in-frame clones, not every one. The table shows 30,000 to 40,000 clones, with around 75% occurring only once. Their antigen targets remain unknown. Having been cultured for around ten days, the cells underwent CD4+ T cell isolation. Convalescent patients had PCR-confirmed SARS-CoV-2 infection between March and December 2020. Each participant was administered two doses of either the BNT162b2 or the mRNA-1273 vaccine. The sample consisted of CD4+ T cells from PBMCs cultured without peptide, taken after COVID-19 vaccination. Source of these receptors: a human donor who had a prior SARS-CoV-2 infection.

The chain recombines TRBV5-6 with TRBJ1-2, with D hard to call. V was pared by 3 bases and J by 4 bases, with 7 bases between. The CDR3 contains 12 residues. CDR1 is SGHDT and CDR2 is YYEEEE in the germline V gene. In DNA form, the CDR3 reads TGTGCCAGCAGCTCCCAATCCTATGGCTACACCTTC. It codes for CASSSQSYGYTF.

The chain recombines TRBV5-1 with TRBJ1-2, with D perhaps TRBD1 (6 bases). The CDR3 is 12 amino acids. Germline CDR1 is SGHRS and CDR2 is YFSETQ. Trimming shortened V by 3 bases and J by 7 bases, and 10 bases separated the two germline ends. CDR3 amino acids: CASSWDTLGYTF. CDR3 sequence (DNA): TGCGCCAGCAGCTGGGACACTCTTGGCTACACCTTC.

The V call is TRBV11-2, the J call TRBJ2-5; D ambiguous. This CDR3 has 13 amino acids. Trimming took off 3 bases at V and 2 bases at J, with 7 bases between the two ends. The germline V gene encodes CDR1 SGHAT and CDR2 FQNNGV. CDR3 in amino acids: CASSFSPQETQYF. CDR3 in DNA: TGTGCCAGCAGCTTTAGCCCTCAAGAGACCCAGTACTTC.

This clone occurred a few times. The chain couples TRBV10-3 to TRBJ2-1, with 9 bases fitting TRBD2. The germline V gene encodes CDR1 ENHRY and CDR2 SYGVKD. V lost 3 bases to trimming and J lost 9 bases; unmatched junction nucleotides: 9. This CDR3 has 15 amino acids. The CDR3 here is CAISDPGREGREQFF. The CDR3 DNA is TGTGCCATCAGTGACCCGGGGCGGGAGGGTCGTGAGCAGTTCTTC.

V is TRBV5-4 and J is TRBJ1-2; D possibly corresponds to TRBD1 (6 bases). Germline CDR1 is SGHNT and CDR2 is YYREEE (reference sequence). The CDR3 is 15 residues long. V dropped 6 bases and J dropped 4 bases, with 19 bases sitting between them. The chain's CDR3 is CASTPNPGQPYGYTF. In DNA form, the CDR3 reads TGTGCCAGCACACCGAACCCCGGACAGCCCTATGGCTACACCTTC.

The chain recombines TRBV6-5 with TRBJ1-6; D gene ambiguous. The CDR3 sequence is 13 residues long. The ends were cut back, 7 bases at V and 8 bases at J, with 12 bases in the middle. Per germline, CDR1 MNHEY and CDR2 SVGAGI. The CDR3 bases are TGTGCCAGCATGGAGGGCTTGGATTCACCCCTCCACTTT. The encoded protein is CASMEGLDSPLHF.

The chain links TRBV10-3 to TRBJ2-1; 9 bases match TRBD1. J gave up 5 bases and V 4 bases, and 6 bases lay outside the gene matches. CDR1 is ENHRY and CDR2 is SYGVKD in the germline V gene. This CDR3 spans 15 amino acids. As DNA, the CDR3 is TGTGCCATCAGTGCGACAGGGGGTTACAACAATGAGCAGTTCTTC. This sequence encodes CAISATGGYNNEQFF.

A few counts support this clone. The chain recombines TRBV2 with TRBJ2-5, with a tentative D call TRBD2 (5 bases). V lost 10 bases to trimming and J lost 5 bases, with 14 bases between them. The germline gives CDR1 SNHLY, CDR2 FYNNEI. CDR3 length: 12 amino acids. The CDR3 is CATQSPGETQYF. CDR3 nucleotides: TGTGCCACCCAGTCTCCGGGGGAGACCCAGTACTTC.

CDR3 protein: CASSLSGVNEKLFF. The CDR3 bases are TGTGCCAGCAGTTTATCTGGGGTCAATGAAAAACTGTTTTTT. This chain connects TRBV27 to TRBJ1-4, with D uncertain. The V end was cut by 0 bases, the J end by 5 bases, with 7 bases between. Germline V CDR1 and CDR2: MNHEY, SMNVEV (reference sequence). CDR3 size: 14 residues.